These 2 T cell receptor beta chains were sequenced from one sample in a study of blood T cell repertoires in COVID-19. Using immunoSEQ multiplex PCR, the repertoire was profiled, and TCRdb retains in-frame clones only, with some absent. In the table there are roughly 30,000 clones, 70% to 90% of which are singletons. Material: peripheral blood. The receptors shown here come from a human donor in a cohort sampled during active COVID-19.

The CDR3 nucleotides read TGTGCCAGCAGCTTAAGCATGGGCAGGATGGTTGGCTACACCTTC. Amino acid sequence: CASSLSMGRMVGYTF. J is TRBJ1-2 and V is TRBV7-9, with no clear D. The CDR3 covers 15 residues. The germline gives CDR1 SEHNR, CDR2 FQNEAQ (reference sequence). Trimming took 2 bases from V and 7 from J, leaving 17 bases between them.

This clone was counted once. The rearrangement joins TRBV7-9 to TRBJ2-5; maybe TRBD1 (6 bases). V was pared by 5 bases and J by 5 bases, with 18 bases between. Germline CDR1 SEHNR, CDR2 FQNEAQ (reference sequence). This CDR3 region has 15 residues. CDR3 amino acids: CASSTETGRRETQYF. CDR3 nucleotide sequence: TGTGCCAGCAGCACAGAGACAGGAAGACGGGAGACCCAGTACTTC.